These 17 T cell receptor beta chains were all obtained from the same sample, sequenced in a study of T cell repertoires in cytomegalovirus infection. The antigens of these receptors remain unknown. TCRdb passed the reads through MiXCR, listing each CDR3 protein once. Of about 130,000 distinct CDR3 sequences listed, about 24% are singletons. The material sequenced was PBMCs, sequenced either directly or after in vitro stimulation (not recorded which). The source of these receptors is a human donor in good health (CMV status not recorded). Some clones in this sample may be carry-over from other donors' samples.

V is TRBV4-3 and J is TRBJ1-5; D possibly corresponds to TRBD1 (5 bases). From germline, CDR1 is LGHNA and CDR2 YSLEER. This CDR3 has 17 residues. The V and J ends lost 1 base and 7 bases respectively, with 20 bases between them. This CDR3 is CASSQVIGAGIGQPQHF. The CDR3 coding sequence is TGCGCCAGCAGCCAAGTGATAGGGGCAGGGATCGGGCAGCCCCAGCATTTT.

This clonotype occurred a few times. The chain employs TRBV28 and TRBJ1-1; D is undetermined. With 1 base removed from V and 3 bases from J, the gap between germline ends came to 12 bases. Germline CDR1 MDHEN, CDR2 SYDVKM. CDR3 size: 15 residues. The CDR3 coding sequence is TGTGCCAGCAGTTTATTCATTGGGAAGGACACTGAAGCTTTCTTT. Amino acid sequence: CASSLFIGKDTEAFF.

In this sample, this clonotype turned up a few times. Here the CDR3 DNA reads TGTGCCATCAGACCGGGACAGACTGAAAAACTGTTTTTT. Translated, it gives CAIRPGQTEKLFF. J is TRBJ1-4 and V is TRBV10-3; 7 bases agree with TRBD1. Losses at the gene ends were 6 bases for V and 7 bases for J; bases not matched to a gene: 5. CDR1 is ENHRY, CDR2 SYGVKD, per germline. This CDR3 is 13 amino acids long.

The table lists this clonotype with many counts. The chain uses TRBV7-2 and TRBJ2-3; TRBD1 matches at 11 bases. V trimming: 5 bases; J trimming: 3 bases; junction bases outside the gene matches: 7. Germline CDR1 SGHTA, CDR2 FQGNSA. This CDR3 is 16 amino acids long. DNA of the CDR3: TGTGCCAGCAGCCAATGGACAGGGGGCGTGACAGATACGCAGTATTTT. It translates to CASSQWTGGVTDTQYF.

The V gene is TRBV11-3, the J gene TRBJ2-1; TRBD2 matches at 8 bases. Trimming removed 1 base from V and 0 bases from J; junction bases left unmatched: 20. From germline, CDR1 is SGHNT and CDR2 YENEEA. The CDR3 contains 22 residues. The CDR3: CASSLAGRFLREDKSSYNEQFF. The CDR3 DNA sequence: TGTGCCAGCAGCTTAGCTGGCCGGTTCTTGCGGGAGGACAAAAGCTCCTACAATGAGCAGTTCTTC.

The chain has TRBV2 and TRBJ2-5; 9 positions match TRBD1. Germline assignment: CDR1 SNHLY and CDR2 FYNNEI. CDR3 length: 14 amino acids. The trim removed 4 bases at V and 4 bases at J, leaving 4 bases unmatched. DNA of the CDR3: TGTGCCAGCAGTGCGGACAGGGGCTTAGAGACCCAGTACTTC. This sequence encodes CASSADRGLETQYF.

CDR3 protein: CASAPTGGGPYNEQFF. The CDR3 bases are TGTGCCAGCGCCCCAACGGGGGGGGGACCCTACAATGAGCAGTTCTTC. V and J are TRBV28 and TRBJ2-1, with TRBD2 matching over 8 bases. Losses at the gene ends were 8 bases for V and 2 bases for J; bases not matched to a gene: 11. The CDR3 length is 16 residues. CDR1 is MDHEN and CDR2 is SYDVKM in the germline V gene.

The CDR3 here is CASSLDRQAQAFF. The CDR3 DNA sequence: TGTGCCAGCAGCTTAGATCGGCAGGCTCAAGCTTTCTTT. The V and J genes are TRBV11-2 and TRBJ1-1; D is unclear. The CDR3 runs to 13 residues. V was shortened by 0 bases and J by 9 bases, with 11 bases between the two germline ends. CDR1 is SGHAT, CDR2 FQNNGV, per germline. Full variable domain (outside the CDR3, taken from reference TRBV11-2 and TRBJ1-1): EAGVAQSPRYKIIEKRQSVAFWCNPISGHATLYWYQQILGQGPKLLIQFQNNGVVDDSQLPKDRFSAERLKGVDSTLKIQPAKLEDSAVYLCASSLDRQAQAFFGQGTRLTVV.

This chain connects TRBV7-6 to TRBJ2-2; 8 bases line up with TRBD1. The CDR3 contains 17 residues. The trim removed 1 base at V and 4 bases at J, leaving 8 bases unmatched. CDR1 and CDR2 from the germline V gene are SGHVS and FNYEAQ. The CDR3 here is CASSLVRQGAGTGELFF. CDR3 in DNA: TGTGCCAGCAGCTTAGTGCGGCAGGGGGCGGGCACCGGGGAGCTGTTTTTT. The variable domain in full, completed from reference TRBV7-6 and TRBJ2-2, reads GAGVSQSPRYKVTKRGQDVALRCDPISGHVSLYWYRQALGQGPEFLTYFNYEAQQDKSGLPNDRFSAERPEGSISTLTIQRTEQRDSAMYRCASSLVRQGAGTGELFFGEGSRLTVL.

The rearrangement uses TRBV2 and TRBJ1-2; no clear D gene. The V end was cut by 6 bases, the J end by 8 bases, with 7 bases between. The CDR3 is 10 residues long. Germline assignment: CDR1 SNHLY and CDR2 FYNNEI. CDR3 residues: CASRTGGYTF. The CDR3 bases are TGTGCCAGCAGAACGGGGGGCTACACCTTC.

This clonotype was detected many times. The genes are TRBV7-2 and TRBJ2-5; TRBD2 matches 13 bases. V lost 10 bases, J lost 5 bases, and 10 bases stayed unmatched. From germline, CDR1 is SGHTA and CDR2 FQGNSA. This CDR3 is 15 amino acids long. The CDR3 DNA sequence: TGTGCCACGGGAGGGACTAGCGGGATCCGGGAGACCCAGTACTTC. This sequence encodes CATGGTSGIRETQYF.

This clonotype was seen many times. This rearrangement joins TRBV4-2 to TRBJ2-1; 11 bases map to TRBD2. The V gene end was trimmed by 0 bases and the J gene end by 5 bases; junction bases not matched to a gene: 3. Per germline, CDR1 LGHNA and CDR2 YNFKEQ. This CDR3 spans 16 amino acids. Here the CDR3 DNA reads TGTGCCAGCAGCCAAGACCTAGCGGGAGGTGACAATGAGCAGTTCTTC. Translating it yields CASSQDLAGGDNEQFF.

The chain employs TRBV5-8 and TRBJ2-2, with 11 bases aligning to TRBD2. Trimming at V came to 3 bases and at J to 5 bases, leaving 6 bases not matched to a gene. Germline CDR1 reads SGHTS; CDR2 reads YDEGEE. The CDR3 totals 16 residues. CDR3 loop: CASSSGLADRTGELFF. The CDR3 DNA reads TGTGCCAGCAGCTCGGGACTAGCGGATCGGACCGGGGAGCTGTTTTTT.

This clonotype was detected many times. This chain connects TRBV7-2 to TRBJ2-7; the D is unclear. The germline V and J ends were trimmed by 1 base and 0 bases, with 7 bases remaining between them. CDR1 is SGHTA, CDR2 FQGNSA, per germline. The CDR3 consists of 14 residues. The CDR3 here is CASSLEGGSYEQYF. DNA of the CDR3: TGTGCCAGCAGCTTAGAAGGCGGCTCCTACGAGCAGTACTTC.

This clonotype was picked up one time. This chain links TRBV7-9 with TRBJ2-1; 12 bases agree with TRBD2. This CDR3 has 16 residues. Germline V CDR1 and CDR2: SEHNR, FQNEAQ (reference sequence). With 5 bases clipped from V and 2 bases from J, the junction kept 4 bases outside the gene matches. CDR3 DNA: TGTGCCAGCAGCCCCCGACTAGCGGGAGCCTACAATGAGCAGTTCTTC. Its translation is CASSPRLAGAYNEQFF. The full variable domain, its missing parts supplied by reference TRBV7-9 and TRBJ2-1, is DTGVSQNPRHKITKRGQNVTFRCDPISEHNRLYWYRQTLGQGPEFLTYFQNEAQLEKSRLLSDRFSAERPKGSFSTLEIQRTEQGDSAMYLCASSPRLAGAYNEQFFGPGTRLTVL.

This clonotype appeared many times. The rearrangement links TRBV7-2 to TRBJ2-7; tentatively, D is TRBD2 (6 bases). The CDR3 extends over 15 amino acids. The germline V gene has CDR1 SGHTA and CDR2 FQGNSA. V was clipped by 1 base and J by 2 bases, with 12 bases between them. For the CDR3, the DNA is TGTGCCAGCAGCTTAGTGACTAGAGGGACCTACGAGCAGTACTTC. Its protein product is CASSLVTRGTYEQYF.

This clonotype was detected ten times or more. The chain has TRBV7-2 and TRBJ2-3; TRBD2 agrees at 7 bases. CDR3 size: 14 residues. CDR1 SGHTA and CDR2 FQGNSA come from the germline V gene. Trimming cost V 5 bases and J 5 bases; bases outside gene matches: 7. CDR3 amino acids: CASSPGGRIDTQYF. The CDR3 DNA sequence: TGTGCCAGCAGCCCGGGGGGAAGGATAGATACGCAGTATTTT.